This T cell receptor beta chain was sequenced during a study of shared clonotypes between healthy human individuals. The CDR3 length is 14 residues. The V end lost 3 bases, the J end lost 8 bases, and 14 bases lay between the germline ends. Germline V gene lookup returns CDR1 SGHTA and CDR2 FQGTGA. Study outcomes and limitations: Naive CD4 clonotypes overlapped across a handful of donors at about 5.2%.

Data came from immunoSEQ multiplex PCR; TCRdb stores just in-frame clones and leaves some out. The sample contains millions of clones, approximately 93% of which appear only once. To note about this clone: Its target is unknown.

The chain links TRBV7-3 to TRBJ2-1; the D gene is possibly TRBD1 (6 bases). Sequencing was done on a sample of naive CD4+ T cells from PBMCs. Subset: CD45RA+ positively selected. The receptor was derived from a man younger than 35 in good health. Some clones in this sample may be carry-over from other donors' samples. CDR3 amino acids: CASSLQTGQDEQFF. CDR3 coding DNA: TGTGCCAGCAGCTTGCAAACGGGACAAGATGAGCAGTTCTTC. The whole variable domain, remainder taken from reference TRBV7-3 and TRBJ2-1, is GAGVSQTPSNKVTEKGKYVELRCDPISGHTALYWYRQSLGQGPEFLIYFQGTGAADDSGLPNDRFFAVRPEGSVSTLKIQRTERGDSAVYLCASSLQTGQDEQFFGPGTRLTVL.